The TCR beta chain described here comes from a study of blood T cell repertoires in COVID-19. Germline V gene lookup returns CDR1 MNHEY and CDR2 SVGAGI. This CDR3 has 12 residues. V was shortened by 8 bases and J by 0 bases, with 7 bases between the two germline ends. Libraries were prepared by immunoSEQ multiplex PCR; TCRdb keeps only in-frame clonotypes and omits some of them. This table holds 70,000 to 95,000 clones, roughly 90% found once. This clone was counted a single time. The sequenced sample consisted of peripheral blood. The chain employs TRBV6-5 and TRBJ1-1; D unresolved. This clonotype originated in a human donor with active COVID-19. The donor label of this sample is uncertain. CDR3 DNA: TGTGCCAGCTCAGGTATGAACACTGAAGCTTTCTTT. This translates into CASSGMNTEAFF.